This T cell receptor beta chain is drawn from a study of shared clonotypes between healthy human individuals. Using immunoSEQ multiplex PCR, the repertoire was profiled, and TCRdb retains in-frame clones only, with some absent. The table records about 340,000 clones, roughly 70% of them present only once. CDR3 length: 13 amino acids. The V gene lost 9 bases and the J gene lost 2 bases, with 13 bases spanning the gap. The V gene's germline CDR1 is SGHAT and CDR2 FQNNGV. The sequence derives from a man aged 25-45 years in good health. The chain employs TRBV11-2 and TRBJ1-1; D not resolved. The sequencing sample was made of memory CD4+ T cells sorted from blood. Subset defined: CD45RA-negative fraction. The CDR3 region is CASLGWGNTEAFF. CDR3 sequence (DNA): TGTGCCAGTCTTGGTTGGGGTAACACTGAAGCTTTCTTT.